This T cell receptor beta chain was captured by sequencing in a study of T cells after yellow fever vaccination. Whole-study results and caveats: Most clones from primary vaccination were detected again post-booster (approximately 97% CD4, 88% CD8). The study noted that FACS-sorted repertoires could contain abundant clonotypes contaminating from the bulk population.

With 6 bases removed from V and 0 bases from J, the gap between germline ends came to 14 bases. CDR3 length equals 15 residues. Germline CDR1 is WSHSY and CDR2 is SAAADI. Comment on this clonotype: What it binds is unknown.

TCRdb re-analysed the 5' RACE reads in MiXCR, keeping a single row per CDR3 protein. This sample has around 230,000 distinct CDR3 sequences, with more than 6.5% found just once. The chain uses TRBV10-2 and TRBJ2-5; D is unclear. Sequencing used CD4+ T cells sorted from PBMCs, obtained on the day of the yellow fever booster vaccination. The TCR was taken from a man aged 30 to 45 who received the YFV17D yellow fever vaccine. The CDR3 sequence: CASRAPATNQETQYF. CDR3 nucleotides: TGCGCCAGCAGGGCTCCAGCCACTAACCAAGAGACCCAGTACTTC.